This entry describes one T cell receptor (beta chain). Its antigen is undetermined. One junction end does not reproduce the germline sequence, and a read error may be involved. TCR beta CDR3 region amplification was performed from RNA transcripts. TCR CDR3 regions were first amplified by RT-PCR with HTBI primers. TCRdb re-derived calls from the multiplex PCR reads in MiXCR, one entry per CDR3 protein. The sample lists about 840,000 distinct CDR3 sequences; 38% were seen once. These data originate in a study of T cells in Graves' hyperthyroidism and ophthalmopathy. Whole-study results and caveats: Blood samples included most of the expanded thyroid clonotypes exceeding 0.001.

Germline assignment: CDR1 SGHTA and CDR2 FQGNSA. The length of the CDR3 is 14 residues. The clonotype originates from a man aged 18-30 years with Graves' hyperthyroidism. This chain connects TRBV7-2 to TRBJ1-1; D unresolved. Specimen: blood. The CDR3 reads CASSLETGNTGAFF. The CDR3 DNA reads TGTGCCAGCAGCTTAGAGACGGGGAACACTGGAGCTTTCTTT.